This TCR beta chain was found in a study of blood T cell repertoires in COVID-19. Study in general: Sites across the United States, Italy and Spain contributed samples from acute and convalescent COVID-19. Sample material is recorded as cDNA or gDNA derived from T cells, B-cell-depleted T cells, or PBMCs.

In the original processing: Nucleated cell counts were estimated from reference gene primer amplification. Data came from immunoSEQ multiplex PCR; TCRdb stores just in-frame clones and leaves some out. That table furnishes V, J and clone size, whereas the DNA furnished D and trimming. The table has about 130,000 clones, approximately 89% seen once. The sample comprised peripheral blood. This TCR was recovered from a woman in her seventies with COVID-19, enrolled during active disease.

The CDR3 sequence: CASSVGTGNSNQPQHF. The CDR3 nucleotides are TGTGCCAGCAGCGTCGGGACAGGCAATAGCAATCAGCCCCAGCATTTT. The V and J genes are TRBV7-8 and TRBJ1-5; 8 nucleotides line up with TRBD1. The CDR3 contains 16 residues. V shed 5 bases and J 0 bases; nucleotides not matched to a gene: 6. Germline CDR1 and CDR2: SGHVS and FQNEAQ. The whole variable domain, remainder taken from reference TRBV7-8 and TRBJ1-5, is GAGVSQSPRYKVAKRGQDVALRCDPISGHVSLFWYQQALGQGPEFLTYFQNEAQLDKSGLPSDRFFAERPEGSVSTLKIQRTQQEDSAVYLCASSVGTGNSNQPQHFGDGTRLSIL.